This T cell receptor (beta chain) was identified in a study of CD4+ T cells in melanoma. General study findings and limits: CD8+ T cell, macrophage and B cell function reportedly correlated with neoantigen-specific CD4+ T cells. In melanoma, neoantigen-specific CD4+ T cells reportedly differed in differentiation state.

The repertoire was sequenced with immunoSEQ multiplex PCR; TCRdb's copy has only in-frame clones and lacks some. The sample has about 140,000 clones, about nine tenths seen once. V lost 3 bases, J lost 0 bases, and 9 bases lay in between. The CDR3 has 15 residues. Germline values: CDR1 MGHDK, CDR2 SYGVNS. Concerning this clone: No antigen is known for it.

The rearrangement uses TRBV25-1 and TRBJ2-1; D remains ambiguous. The TCR sequence derives from a human donor with melanoma. The CDR3: CASSDSSGSYNEQFF. The DNA of the CDR3 is TGTGCCAGCAGTGACAGTAGTGGCTCCTACAATGAGCAGTTCTTC.